This T cell receptor (beta chain) was recorded in a study of response to subunit inactivated influenza vaccine. Findings and limits, study-wide: Authors suggested that a seasonal influenza vaccination recruits few new T cells each time.

This clonotype was counted a few times. Antigen: not known. MiXCR, applied by TCRdb to the RT-PCR reads, yields one record per CDR3 protein. Among roughly 570,000 distinct CDR3 sequences listed, approximately 15% were seen once. The length of the CDR3 is 15 residues. CDR1 and CDR2 from the germline V gene are SQVTM and ANQGSEA. V lost 6 bases and J lost 4; bases outside the gene matches: 8. The TCR was taken from a man aged 45-65 years who received an inactivated influenza vaccine. V and J are TRBV29-1 and TRBJ2-7, with 14 bases fitting TRBD2. Sequencing was performed on PBMCs from blood, taken roughly 12 days after vaccination. CDR3 protein: CSVGHRTSGRYEQYF. For the CDR3, the DNA is TGCAGCGTCGGTCACAGGACTAGCGGGAGGTACGAGCAGTACTTC.